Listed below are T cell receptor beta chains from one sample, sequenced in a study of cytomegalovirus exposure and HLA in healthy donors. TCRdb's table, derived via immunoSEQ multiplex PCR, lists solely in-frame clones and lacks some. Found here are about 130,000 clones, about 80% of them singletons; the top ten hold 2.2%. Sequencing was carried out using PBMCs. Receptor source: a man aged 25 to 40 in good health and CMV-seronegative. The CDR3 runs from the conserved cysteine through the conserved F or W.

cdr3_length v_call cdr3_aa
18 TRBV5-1 CASSLLASGRFSSYEQYF
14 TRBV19 CASSLGQMNTEAFF
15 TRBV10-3 CAISVAGGPYNEQFF
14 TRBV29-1 CSDRGFSGTDTQYF
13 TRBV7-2 CASSTTSGYEQFF
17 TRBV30 CAWSRGTSGLREDTQYF
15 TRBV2 CASSQDRGDVYGYTF
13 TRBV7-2 CASSLGSDRLQYF
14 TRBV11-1 CASSLWDRGYEQYF
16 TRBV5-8 CASSLGSGVGRYGYTF
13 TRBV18 CASRTGVRETQYF